This note documents a single TCR beta chain sequence. Antigen unknown. Germline-derived CDR1 and CDR2 are SEHNR and FQNEAQ (reference sequence). CDR3 length: 18 amino acids. Trimming took 0 bases from V and 7 from J; bases not matched to a gene: 15. Generation of TCR cDNA used 5'RACE template switching (which added a universal primer site and UMIs). Each CDR3 protein gets one entry after TCRdb re-called the 5' RACE reads with MiXCR. The table has under 500,000 distinct CDR3 sequences, roughly a sixth seen once. The data stem from a study of T cells after yellow fever vaccination. Findings and limits, study-wide: Contamination of FACS-sorted repertoires by abundant clonotypes from the bulk population could occur. A minor fraction of clonotypes spanned both CD4 and CD8 compartments. The booster saw the reappearance of most primary-vaccination clones (around 96% CD4, about 90% CD8).

This sequence was found in a man between 18 and 35 years old who received the YFV17D yellow fever vaccine. The specimen comprised PBMCs, sampled before the yellow fever booster vaccination. The chain couples TRBV7-9 to TRBJ1-2; TRBD1 aligns across 9 bases. CDR3 sequence reads: CASSLAQVWDRDILGYTF. The CDR3 DNA reads TGTGCCAGCAGCTTAGCGCAAGTATGGGACAGGGATATTCTTGGCTACACCTTC. Drawing the rest from reference TRBV7-9 and TRBJ1-2, the complete variable domain is DTGVSQNPRHKITKRGQNVTFRCDPISEHNRLYWYRQTLGQGPEFLTYFQNEAQLEKSRLLSDRFSAERPKGSFSTLEIQRTEQGDSAMYLCASSLAQVWDRDILGYTFGSGTRLTVV.